This T cell receptor beta chain stems from a study of T cell responses to AZD1222 COVID-19 vaccine. Clones were sequenced by immunoSEQ multiplex PCR, and TCRdb holds only the in-frame ones, with some missing. The sample lists 150,000 or so clones; 85% to 95% were seen once. The CDR3 spans 12 residues. The germline gives CDR1 MDHEN, CDR2 SYDVKM. Trimming stripped 6 bases from V and 6 bases from J, with 11 bases between. Findings and limits, study-wide: Nearly half of spike-specific TCRs reportedly target variant regions that are unmutated in the B.1.351 and B.1.1.7 variants. Clonal diversity may have been underestimated in mostly white British donors.

With regard to this clone: Its antigen is as yet unknown.

J is TRBJ1-2 and V is TRBV28; maybe TRBD1 (5 bases). The TCR comes from an adult in good health. The sample was peripheral blood, taken on day 0 of AZD1222 vaccination. The CDR3, as DNA: TGTGCCAGCAGCAGAGGGGAGGATGGCTACACCTTC. As protein: CASSRGEDGYTF.